The 15 T cell receptor beta chains below come from one sample, sequenced in a study of CXCR3-negative and CXCR3-positive naive CD8 T cells. Libraries were UMI-labeled 5' RACE TRB cDNA. No DNA is given; TCRdb re-called the 5' RACE reads and lists each CDR3 protein once. The repertoire table contains 65,000 to 85,000 distinct CDR3 sequences. Sequenced: naive CXCR3- CD8+ T cells from blood. This sample's subset: CD45RO-CCR7+CD27+CD95- naive CD8+ T cells lacking CXCR3 (TNR3-). All receptors come from a human donor in good health. Some clones in this sample may be carry-over from other donors' samples.

The CDR3 protein is CSVETDAEAFF. The rearrangement links TRBV29-1 to TRBJ1-1. CDR3 length: 11 amino acids. Looked up from germline, CDR1 is SQVTM and CDR2 is ANQGSEA.

J is TRBJ2-1 and V is TRBV12-3 or TRBV12-4; the TRBD1 assignment by TCRdb is unverifiable without DNA. The CDR3 is made up of 15 amino acids. The CDR3 protein is CASSPTGGAYNEQFF.

The rearrangement links TRBV10-3 to TRBJ2-7; TCRdb's D call, TRBD1, is unchecked because there is no DNA. Germline loops: CDR1 ENHRY, CDR2 SYGVKD. The CDR3 runs 15 residues. The CDR3 is CAISEDRVKSYEQYF.

The genes are TRBV28 and TRBJ1-1; TCRdb selects TRBD1, and the lack of DNA leaves this call unchecked. The CDR3 spans 17 residues. CDR1 is MDHEN, CDR2 SYDVKM, per germline. The CDR3 reads CASSSLYDSDMNTEAFF. The variable domain in full, completed from reference TRBV28 and TRBJ1-1, reads DVKVTQSSRYLVKRTGEKVFLECVQDMDHENMFWYRQDPGLGLRLIYFSYDVKMKEKGDIPEGYSVSREKKERFSLILESASTNQTSMYLCASSSLYDSDMNTEAFFGQGTRLTVV.

The genes are TRBV6-1 and TRBJ2-7; TCRdb reports TRBD1, a call that lacks DNA to check it against. Germline-derived CDR1 and CDR2 are MNHNS and SASEGT. The CDR3 runs 15 residues. The CDR3 sequence: CASSVRQGLSYEQYF.

This rearrangement joins TRBV28 to TRBJ2-7; TCRdb's D call, TRBD1, is unchecked because there is no DNA. The CDR3 is 13 residues long. The germline V gene has CDR1 MDHEN and CDR2 SYDVKM. CDR3 loop: CASSLRGTGEQYF. The variable domain in full, completed from reference TRBV28 and TRBJ2-7, reads DVKVTQSSRYLVKRTGEKVFLECVQDMDHENMFWYRQDPGLGLRLIYFSYDVKMKEKGDIPEGYSVSREKKERFSLILESASTNQTSMYLCASSLRGTGEQYFGPGTRLTVT.

The chain is built from TRBV7-6 and TRBJ2-7; TCRdb gives TRBD1 as the D gene, but with no DNA this cannot be confirmed. Germline loops: CDR1 SGHVS, CDR2 FNYEAQ. CDR3 size: 13 residues. The CDR3 here is CASSNGGTYEQYF.

V gene TRBV20-1 combines with J gene TRBJ2-1; the TRBD2 assignment by TCRdb is unverifiable without DNA. CDR1 DFQATT and CDR2 SNEGSKA come from the germline V gene (reference sequence). The CDR3 has 13 residues. CDR3 amino acids: CSARDWELDEQFF.

This CDR3 reads CASSKARCTGELFF. The chain joins TRBV21-1 to TRBJ2-2. TRBV21-1 is a pseudogene segment. The CDR3 length is 14 residues.

The chain combines TRBV5-6 with TRBJ2-7; TCRdb reports TRBD2, a call that lacks DNA to check it against. The germline V gene encodes CDR1 SGHDT and CDR2 YYEEEE. The CDR3 is 15 amino acids. CDR3 amino acids: CASSYFPAGAYEQYF.

The chain is built from TRBV5-1 and TRBJ1-1. Germline CDR1 SGHRS, CDR2 YFSETQ. This CDR3 comprises 15 residues. The CDR3: CASSLGDPVDTEAFF.

The V and J genes are TRBV3-1 and TRBJ2-7; lacking DNA, the TRBD1 call made by TCRdb goes unchecked. The germline V gene has CDR1 LGHDT and CDR2 YNNKEL (reference sequence). The CDR3 has 15 residues. CDR3 loop: CASSQEWGEAYEQYF.

The rearrangement uses TRBV12-3 or TRBV12-4 and TRBJ2-1; TCRdb reports TRBD2, a call that lacks DNA to check it against. The CDR3 length is 17 residues. CDR3 amino acids: CASSSSDSPSSYNEQFF.

V and J are TRBV12-3 or TRBV12-4 and TRBJ1-2. The CDR3 sequence is 11 residues long. This CDR3 is CASSLTDQYTF.

This sequence joins TRBV20-1 and TRBJ2-1; with no DNA, the TCRdb D assignment of TRBD2 cannot be verified. Looked up from germline, CDR1 is DFQATT and CDR2 is SNEGSKA (reference sequence). This CDR3 comprises 14 residues. CDR3: CSARSTSGGYEQFF.